The source of this T cell receptor (beta chain) is a study of human T cells and chemical hapten exposure. Study-level points and caveats: Expanded TCR sets contained significantly more large CDR3 similarity clusters than controls.

Time point defined: patch test 1, 2 weeks after DPC sensitization. Sample treatment: therapeutic diphenylcyclopropenone sensitization with weekly scalp DPC. The total RNA was obtained from whole blood that was not fractionated. This CDR3 has 13 amino acids. Per germline, CDR1 LGHDT and CDR2 YNNKEL (reference sequence). Trimming took off 4 bases at V and 8 bases at J, with 11 bases between the two ends. TCRdb processed the RACE reads anew with MiXCR; each CDR3 protein has one entry. The data hold some 340,000 distinct CDR3 sequences, with 6% to 8.5% observed a single time. This clonotype has only a few counts. Its antigen is not identified.

The chain links TRBV3-1 to TRBJ2-2; perhaps TRBD2 as D (5 bases). The origin of this receptor is a woman aged 18-29 years with alopecia areata. Some clones in this sample may be carry-over from other donors' samples. Sequencing used whole blood, obtained in connection with sensitization to the hapten diphenylcyclopropenone (DPC). This CDR3 is CASSRRGEGELFF. The CDR3 bases are TGTGCCAGCAGCCGCCGGGGTGAGGGGGAGCTGTTTTTT. The variable domain in full, completed from reference TRBV3-1 and TRBJ2-2, reads DTAVSQTPKYLVTQMGNDKSIKCEQNLGHDTMYWYKQDSKKFLKIMFSYNNKELIINETVPNRFSPKSPDKAHLNLHINSLELGDSAVYFCASSRRGEGELFFGEGSRLTVL.